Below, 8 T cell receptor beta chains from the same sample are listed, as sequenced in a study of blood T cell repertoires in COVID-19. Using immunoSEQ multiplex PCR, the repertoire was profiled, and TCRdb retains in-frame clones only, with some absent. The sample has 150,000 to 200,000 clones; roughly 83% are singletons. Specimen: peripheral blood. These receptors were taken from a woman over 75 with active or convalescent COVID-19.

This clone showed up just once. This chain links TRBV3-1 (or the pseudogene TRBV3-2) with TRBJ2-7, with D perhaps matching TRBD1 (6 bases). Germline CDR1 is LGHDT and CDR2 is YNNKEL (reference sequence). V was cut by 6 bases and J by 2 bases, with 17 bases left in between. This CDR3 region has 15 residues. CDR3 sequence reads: CASSLKTGSTYEQYF. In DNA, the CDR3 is TGTGCCAGCAGTCTTAAGACAGGCTCTACCTACGAGCAGTACTTC.

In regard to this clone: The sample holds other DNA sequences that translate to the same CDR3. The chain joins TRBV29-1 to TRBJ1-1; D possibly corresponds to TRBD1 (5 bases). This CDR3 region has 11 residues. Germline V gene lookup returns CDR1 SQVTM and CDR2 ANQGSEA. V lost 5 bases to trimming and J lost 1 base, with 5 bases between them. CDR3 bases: TGCAGCGTTAGGGGGAACACTGAAGCTTTCTTT. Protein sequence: CSVRGNTEAFF.

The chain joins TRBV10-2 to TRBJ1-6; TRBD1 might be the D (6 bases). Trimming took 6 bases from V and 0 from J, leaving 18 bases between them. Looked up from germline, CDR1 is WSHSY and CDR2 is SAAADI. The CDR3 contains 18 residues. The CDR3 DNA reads TGCGCCAGCAGCCGGGACACGAGCCCCAGCTCCTATAATTCACCCCTCCACTTT. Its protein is CASSRDTSPSSYNSPLHF.

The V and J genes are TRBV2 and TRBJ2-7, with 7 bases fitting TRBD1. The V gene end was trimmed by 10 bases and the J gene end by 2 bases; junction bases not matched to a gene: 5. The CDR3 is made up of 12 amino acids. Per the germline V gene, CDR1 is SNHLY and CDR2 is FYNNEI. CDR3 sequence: CANGQAAYEQYF. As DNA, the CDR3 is TGTGCCAACGGACAGGCAGCCTACGAGCAGTACTTC.

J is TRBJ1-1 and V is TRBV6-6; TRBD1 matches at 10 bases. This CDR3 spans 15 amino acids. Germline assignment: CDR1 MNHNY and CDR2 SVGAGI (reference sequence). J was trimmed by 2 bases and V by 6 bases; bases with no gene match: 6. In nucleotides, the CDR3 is TGTGCCAGCAGGACAGGGGGCTCGGTCAACACTGAAGCTTTCTTT. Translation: CASRTGGSVNTEAFF.

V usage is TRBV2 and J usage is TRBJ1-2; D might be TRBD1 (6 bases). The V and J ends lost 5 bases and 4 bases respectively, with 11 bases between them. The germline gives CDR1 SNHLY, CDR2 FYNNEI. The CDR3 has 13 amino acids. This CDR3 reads CASSIRQVYGYTF. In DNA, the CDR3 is TGTGCCAGCAGTATTAGACAGGTCTATGGCTACACCTTC. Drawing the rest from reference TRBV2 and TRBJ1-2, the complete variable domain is EPEVTQTPSHQVTQMGQEVILRCVPISNHLYFYWYRQILGQKVEFLVSFYNNEISEKSEIFDDQFSVERPDGSNFTLKIRSTKLEDSAMYFCASSIRQVYGYTFGSGTRLTVV.

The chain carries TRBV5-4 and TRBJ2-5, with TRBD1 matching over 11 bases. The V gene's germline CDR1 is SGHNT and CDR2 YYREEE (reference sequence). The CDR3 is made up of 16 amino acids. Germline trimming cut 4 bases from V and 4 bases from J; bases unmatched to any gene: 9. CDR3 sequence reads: CASSNGTGGILETQYF. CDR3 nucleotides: TGTGCCAGCAGCAATGGGACAGGGGGAATATTAGAGACCCAGTACTTC.

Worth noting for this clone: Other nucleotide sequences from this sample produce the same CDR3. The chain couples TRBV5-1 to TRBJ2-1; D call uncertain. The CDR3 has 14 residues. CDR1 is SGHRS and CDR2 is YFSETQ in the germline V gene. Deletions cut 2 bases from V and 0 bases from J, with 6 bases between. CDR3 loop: CASSFRSSYNEQFF. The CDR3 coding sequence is TGCGCCAGCAGCTTTCGTAGCTCCTACAATGAGCAGTTCTTC.